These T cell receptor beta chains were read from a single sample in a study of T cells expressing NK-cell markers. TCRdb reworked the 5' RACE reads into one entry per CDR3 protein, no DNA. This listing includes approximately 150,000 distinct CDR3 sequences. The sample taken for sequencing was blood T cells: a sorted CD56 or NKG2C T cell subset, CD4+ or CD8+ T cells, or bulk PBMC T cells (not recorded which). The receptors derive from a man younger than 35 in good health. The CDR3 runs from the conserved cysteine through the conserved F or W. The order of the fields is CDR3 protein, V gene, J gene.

CASIRSGGETQYF	TRBV19	TRBJ2-5
CASSPGTSGREETQYF	TRBV2	TRBJ2-5
CASSSGGQRTYEQYF	TRBV7-9	TRBJ2-7
CAWSTGDMSGELFF	TRBV30	TRBJ2-2
CASSFGQGSIEQYF	TRBV5-1	TRBJ2-7
CASRAGQGTEAFF	TRBV5-1	TRBJ1-1
CASGEGALGYTF	TRBV12-3/TRBV12-4	TRBJ1-2
CSARSLQENNEQFF	TRBV20-1	TRBJ2-1
CASSPGTAEYEQYF	TRBV5-1	TRBJ2-7
CATSRESGTRDEQFF	TRBV15	TRBJ2-1
CASSETERESNEQFF	TRBV6-4	TRBJ2-1
CASSQTWTGNEQFF	TRBV4-2	TRBJ2-1
CASSLKDILSNQPQHF	TRBV12-3/TRBV12-4	TRBJ1-5
CASSFRLARDEQYF	TRBV5-6	TRBJ2-7
CSAPFRQYNEQFF	TRBV20-1	TRBJ2-1
CASSPGTGYYEQYF	TRBV19	TRBJ2-7
CSAKDRGYGYTF	TRBV20-1	TRBJ1-2
CSARPIAVGELFF	TRBV20-1	TRBJ2-2
CASSRTGYHNEQFF	TRBV12-3/TRBV12-4	TRBJ2-1
CSARTAGVYPSTDTQYF	TRBV20-1	TRBJ2-3
CAWSAGTGNQPQHF	TRBV30	TRBJ1-5
CSILPPTGELFF	TRBV29-1	TRBJ2-2
CASSLDLQGHTDTQYF	TRBV11-2	TRBJ2-3
CASRPDGNSGNTLYF	TRBV12-3/TRBV12-4	TRBJ1-3
CASSQTGNTGELFF	TRBV14	TRBJ2-2
CASSQTGGGDYGYTF	TRBV12-3/TRBV12-4	TRBJ1-2
CAWIADSYNEQFF	TRBV30	TRBJ2-1
CASILPGSGELFF	TRBV5-5	TRBJ2-2
CASSGALAEPLKEQFF	TRBV2	TRBJ2-1
CASSLLNQETQYF	TRBV19	TRBJ2-5
CSAHGAMGNTEAFF	TRBV29-1	TRBJ1-1
CASSRMDRGGTNTEAFF	TRBV4-1	TRBJ1-1
CASSLLGKLYEQYF	TRBV7-8	TRBJ2-7
CASSQEDTIREKLFF	TRBV4-2	TRBJ1-4